This T cell receptor beta chain appears in the sequencing data of a study of beta chain features in type 1 diabetes. CDR1 is SGHTA and CDR2 is FQGNSA in the germline V gene. The CDR3 spans 18 residues. The authors reverse transcribed all of the isolated RNA, so sequencing captured expressed TCRB transcripts. Clones were read by immunoSEQ multiplex PCR, and TCRdb kept only the in-frame ones, dropping some. Of about 220,000 clones in the sample, about a tenth were seen once. With regard to this clone: This probably arose from a read error, given a far larger clone one base away.

The chain couples TRBV7-2 to TRBJ1-1, with TRBD1 matching 9 bases. The receptor was isolated from a man between 18 and 29 years old in good health. The sequenced sample was central memory CD4+ T cells from blood. CDR3 sequence reads: CDSSKRAGTGRLNTEAFF. Written as DNA, the CDR3 is TGTGACAGCAGCAAGCGCGCCGGGACAGGGAGGTTGAACACTGAAGCTTTCTTT.